The 23 T cell receptor beta chains reported below all come from one sample, sequenced in a study of blood T cells in healthy people across ages. Next came a second PCR, run for about 7 to 11 cycles, which used a sample-barcoded 5' primer along with a J-beta primer mix. TCRdb re-analysed the 5' RACE reads in MiXCR, keeping a single row per CDR3 protein. The sample shows 700,000 to 1,000,000 distinct CDR3 sequences, about 42% of them seen only once. What was sequenced was blood. All receptors come from a man aged 55 to 70 in good health.

The chain recombines TRBV5-1 with TRBJ2-7; D not certain. The CDR3 spans 14 residues. The V and J ends lost 1 base and 2 bases respectively, with 10 bases between them. Germline loops: CDR1 SGHRS, CDR2 YFSETQ. The chain's CDR3 is CASSLHRAPYEQYF. Written as DNA, the CDR3 is TGCGCCAGCAGCTTGCATAGGGCCCCCTACGAGCAGTACTTC.

Details on this clonotype: A read error may produce the germline difference seen at one junction end. This sequence joins TRBV5-6 and TRBJ1-1, with D perhaps TRBD1 (5 bases). Looked up from germline, CDR1 is SGHDT and CDR2 is YYEEEE. There are 12 residues in the CDR3. The CDR3 nucleotides read TGTGCCAGCAGTTTGGGACTGACTGAAGCTTTCTTT. As protein: CASSLGLTEAFF.

The chain joins TRBV6-5 to TRBJ2-3; D remains ambiguous. The germline V gene encodes CDR1 MNHEY and CDR2 SVGAGI. The length of the CDR3 is 16 residues. Trimming removed 0 bases from V and 0 bases from J, with 10 bases in between. CDR3 nucleotides: TGTGCCAGCAGTTACTCGTTCACGCCTAGCACAGATACGCAGTATTTT. Translating it yields CASSYSFTPSTDTQYF.

This clonotype has a handful of counts. The chain employs TRBV9 and TRBJ2-5; a weak D match, TRBD1 (5 bases). Germline-derived CDR1 and CDR2 are SGDLS and YYNGEE. This CDR3 spans 14 amino acids. Deletions cut 1 base from V and 1 base from J, with 8 bases between. The CDR3 protein is CASSVPDSQETQYF. Here the CDR3 DNA reads TGTGCCAGCAGCGTACCTGACAGCCAAGAGACCCAGTACTTC.

The rearrangement joins TRBV4-1 to TRBJ1-5, with D uncertain. The V and J ends lost 3 bases and 1 base respectively, with 19 bases between them. Germline V gene lookup returns CDR1 MGHRA and CDR2 YSYEKL. The CDR3 sequence is 18 residues long. CDR3 DNA sequence: TGCGCCAGCAGCCACCTCCTGGTGTACGGGAAAAGCAATCAGCCCCAGCATTTT. Amino acids: CASSHLLVYGKSNQPQHF.

This chain links TRBV12-3 or TRBV12-4 with TRBJ2-3; D gene uncertain. V shed 3 bases and J shed 2 bases, with 9 bases lying between them. This CDR3 contains 14 residues. The CDR3 reads CASSFGLPTDTQYF. The CDR3 DNA sequence: TGTGCCAGCAGTTTTGGGCTACCCACAGATACGCAGTATTTT.

This clonotype was counted between two and nine times. J is TRBJ2-4 and V is TRBV12-3 or TRBV12-4; no clear D gene. Trimming took off 6 bases at V and 13 bases at J, with 25 bases between the two ends. This CDR3 region has 15 residues. CDR3: CASSSPSASWRTQYF. CDR3 DNA: TGTGCCAGCAGCTCCCCATCGGCCTCGTGGCGTACCCAGTACTTC.

This sequence joins TRBV5-5 and TRBJ2-7; 9 positions agree with TRBD1. This CDR3 comprises 16 residues. The trim removed 1 base at V and 0 bases at J, leaving 5 bases unmatched. Germline CDR1 reads SGHKS; CDR2 reads YYEKEE (reference sequence). CDR3 sequence reads: CASSLIGTGSSYEQYF. DNA for the CDR3: TGTGCCAGCAGCTTGATTGGGACAGGGAGCTCCTACGAGCAGTACTTC. The full variable domain, completed using reference TRBV5-5 and TRBJ2-7, is DAGVTQSPTHLIKTRGQQVTLRCSPISGHKSVSWYQQVLGQGPQFIFQYYEKEERGRGNFPDRFSARQFPNYSSELNVNALLLGDSALYLCASSLIGTGSSYEQYFGPGTRLTVT.

The chain has TRBV11-3 and TRBJ2-5, with D possibly TRBD2 on 6 matching bases. Per germline, CDR1 SGHNT and CDR2 YENEEA. Trimming stripped 4 bases from V and 2 bases from J, with 20 bases between. The CDR3 has 17 amino acids. The CDR3 DNA sequence: TGTGCCAGCAGCTCACCACAGGTCGGGGGTTCGCAAGAGACCCAGTACTTC. This encodes CASSSPQVGGSQETQYF. The variable domain in full, with the rest retrieved from reference TRBV11-3 and TRBJ2-5, is EAGVVQSPRYKIIEKKQPVAFWCNPISGHNTLYWYLQNLGQGPELLIRYENEEAVDDSQLPKDRFSAERLKGVDSTLKIQPAELGDSAVYLCASSSPQVGGSQETQYFGPGTRLLVL.

The sample holds a few counts of this clonotype. The CDR3, as DNA: TGTGCCAGCAGCTGCGGGGGCGCGAGGACCGGGGAGCTGTTTTTT. It codes for CASSCGGARTGELFF. J is TRBJ2-2 and V is TRBV3-1; D possibly corresponds to TRBD2 (7 bases). The CDR3 sequence is 15 residues long. Germline V gives CDR1 LGHDT, CDR2 YNNKEL (reference sequence). The V gene lost 5 bases and the J gene lost 5 bases, with 15 bases spanning the gap.

This chain joins TRBV6-2 or TRBV6-3 and TRBJ2-7, with a possible D match to TRBD1 (5 bases). Per the germline V gene, CDR1 is MNHEY and CDR2 is SVGEGT. This CDR3 region has 14 residues. Trimming removed 0 bases at V and 6 bases at J, with 12 bases between. The CDR3 loop reads CASSYSPGNGEQYF. Written as DNA, the CDR3 is TGTGCCAGCAGTTACTCTCCAGGGAACGGCGAGCAGTACTTC.

The J gene is TRBJ2-2, the V gene TRBV10-1, with 12 bases matching TRBD1. CDR3 length equals 16 residues. Germline CDR1 is WNHNN and CDR2 is SYGVQD (reference sequence). V was pared by 2 bases and J by 5 bases, with 3 bases of the junction left unmatched. CDR3 amino acids: CASSEGTGGRTGELFF. In DNA form, the CDR3 reads TGCGCCAGCAGTGAGGGGACAGGGGGCCGTACCGGGGAGCTGTTTTTT.

This clonotype was observed a few times. The CDR3 here is CASSVAGRTSYNEQFF. CDR3 DNA: TGTGCCAGCAGCGTAGCCGGCAGGACTTCCTACAATGAGCAGTTCTTC. The chain carries TRBV9 and TRBJ2-1, with a possible D match to TRBD2 (5 bases). V gave up 0 bases and J gave up 1 base, with 11 bases separating them. This CDR3 region has 16 residues. The germline V gene encodes CDR1 SGDLS and CDR2 YYNGEE. The full variable domain, with the rest looked up from reference TRBV9 and TRBJ2-1, is DSGVTQTPKHLITATGQRVTLRCSPRSGDLSVYWYQQSLDQGLQFLIQYYNGEERAKGNILERFSAQQFPDLHSELNLSSLELGDSALYFCASSVAGRTSYNEQFFGPGTRLTVL.

This clonotype was counted only a few times. The chain couples TRBV27 to TRBJ1-5; D might be TRBD1 (6 bases). Germline V gives CDR1 MNHEY, CDR2 SMNVEV (reference sequence). The CDR3 consists of 15 residues. Deletions cut 7 bases from V and 3 bases from J, with 16 bases between. For the CDR3, the DNA is TGTGCCAGCATCACCCTAGGGGACAACAATCAGCCCCAGCATTTT. It codes for CASITLGDNNQPQHF.

The V gene is TRBV7-9, the J gene TRBJ2-1; D possibly corresponds to TRBD1 (5 bases). V was pared by 5 bases and J by 8 bases, with 10 bases between. CDR3 length: 12 residues. The germline V gene encodes CDR1 SEHNR and CDR2 FQNEAQ (reference sequence). CDR3 residues: CASSLTDYEQFF. CDR3 nucleotide sequence: TGTGCCAGCAGCCTGACAGACTATGAGCAGTTCTTC.

The chain has TRBV2 and TRBJ1-2; perhaps TRBD1 as D (5 bases). Germline V gene sequence: CDR1 SNHLY, CDR2 FYNNEI. V dropped 3 bases and J dropped 5 bases, with 16 bases sitting between them. The CDR3 is 15 amino acids. The chain's CDR3 is CASSDTGMDGYGYTF. The DNA of the CDR3 is TGTGCCAGCAGTGATACAGGCATGGACGGATATGGCTACACCTTC.

This clonotype was recorded a few times. This sequence joins TRBV12-2 and TRBJ2-7; the listed D gene, TRBD2, was not tested against the DNA. TRBV12-2 is reported as a pseudogene. The CDR3 has 17 amino acids. The CDR3 sequence: CASRSPGGLPDEYEQYF. The CDR3 DNA reads TGTGCAAGTCGCTCGCCCGGTGGACTACCGGATGAGTACGAGCAGTACTTC.

This clonotype showed up just a few times. J is TRBJ1-1 and V is TRBV10-3; 8 bases map to TRBD1. This CDR3 region has 16 residues. The germline V gene has CDR1 ENHRY and CDR2 SYGVKD. Trimming at V came to 3 bases and at J to 1 base, leaving 7 bases not matched to a gene. This CDR3 is CAISESSGTGNTEAFF. The CDR3, as DNA: TGTGCCATCAGTGAATCCTCCGGGACAGGGAACACTGAAGCTTTCTTT.

This clonotype occurred a few times. V and J are TRBV12-3 or TRBV12-4 and TRBJ2-6, with D possibly being TRBD1 (6 bases). V was shortened by 6 bases and J by 0 bases, with 9 bases between the two germline ends. The CDR3 has 15 amino acids. CDR3 protein: CASRIQGSGANVLTF. CDR3 DNA sequence: TGTGCCAGCAGGATACAGGGCTCTGGGGCCAACGTCCTGACTTTC.

This clonotype has a handful of counts. The gene calls are TRBV5-1 and TRBJ2-7; 8 bases are shared with TRBD2. The CDR3 contains 14 residues. Germline V gives CDR1 SGHRS, CDR2 YFSETQ. Trimming removed 3 bases from V and 6 bases from J; junction bases left unmatched: 8. CDR3 nucleotides: TGCGCCAGCAGCTCGACTAGCGTATTAAGCGAGCAGTACTTC. The encoded protein is CASSSTSVLSEQYF.

This clonotype has a handful of counts. This chain connects TRBV12-3 or TRBV12-4 to TRBJ2-1; D gene uncertain. This CDR3 region has 13 residues. V dropped 5 bases and J dropped 5 bases, with 10 bases sitting between them. CDR3 region: CASSLHQDNEQFF. CDR3 nucleotide sequence: TGTGCCAGCAGTCTCCATCAGGACAATGAGCAGTTCTTC.

This clonotype was seen more than once but under ten times. The chain is built from TRBV20-1 and TRBJ1-6; D might be TRBD1 (5 bases). The CDR3 loop spans 15 amino acids. Germline CDR1 is DFQATT and CDR2 is SNEGSKA (reference sequence). Trimming took off 3 bases at V and 10 bases at J, with 19 bases between the two ends. The CDR3 DNA is TGCAGTGCTAGTTCCTCGGTCAGGAGGGGCTCACCCCTCCACTTT. Protein product: CSASSSVRRGSPLHF.

The CDR3 sequence: CATSRNGGAADTQYF. CDR3 nucleotide sequence: TGTGCCACCAGCAGAAACGGGGGGGCGGCAGATACGCAGTATTTT. V gene TRBV15 combines with J gene TRBJ2-3, with TRBD2 matching over 8 bases. After removal of 2 bases from V and 4 bases from J, the junction contained 5 bases not matched to a gene. This CDR3 spans 15 amino acids. CDR1 is LNHNV, CDR2 YYDKDF, per germline (reference sequence).